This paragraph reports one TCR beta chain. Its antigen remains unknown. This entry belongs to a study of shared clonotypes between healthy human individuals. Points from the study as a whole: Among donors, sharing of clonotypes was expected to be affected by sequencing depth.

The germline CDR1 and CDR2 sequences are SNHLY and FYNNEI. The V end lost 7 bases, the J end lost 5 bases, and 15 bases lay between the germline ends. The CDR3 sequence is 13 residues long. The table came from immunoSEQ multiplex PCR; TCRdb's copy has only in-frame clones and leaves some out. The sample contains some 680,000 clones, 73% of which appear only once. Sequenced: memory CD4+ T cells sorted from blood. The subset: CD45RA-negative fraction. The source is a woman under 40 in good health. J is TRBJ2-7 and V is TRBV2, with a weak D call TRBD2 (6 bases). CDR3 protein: CASKTGRWNEQYF. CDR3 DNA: TGTGCCAGCAAGACGGGGAGGTGGAACGAGCAGTACTTC.